A selection of T cell receptor gamma chains follows, all from one sample in a study of gamma-delta T cells after stem cell transplantation. TCRdb reapplied CATT to the RT-PCR reads. This sample has around 5,000 gamma-chain clones, with 15% to 20% found just once. Input material: gamma-delta T cells. The receptor source for this set is a human donor. It is not recorded whose cells these are; they may come from a transplant donor. The CDR3 runs from the conserved cysteine through the conserved F or W. Each record gives: V gene, J gene, clone size, CDR3 DNA, CDR3 protein. A clone size is listed for some rows: how often the clone was seen (once, few, many), or a class if it is expanded.

TRGV3	TRGJ1/TRGJ2	NA	TGTGCCACCGGGGACAGGTTGGATTATTATAAGAAACTCTTT	CATGDRLDYYKKLF
TRGV9	TRGJP	few	TGTGCCTTGTGGGAGACCAAAGAGTTGGGCAAAAAAATCAAGGTATTT	CALWETKELGKKIKVF
TRGV5	TRGJ1/TRGJ2	NA	TGTGCCACCTGGGACAGGCACCGAAAGAAACTCTTT	CATWDRHRKKLF
TRGV2	TRGJ1/TRGJ2	NA	TGTGCCACCTGGGACGGGCTCTGGAGTTATAAGAAACTCTTT	CATWDGLWSYKKLF
TRGV2	TRGJ1/TRGJ2	NA	TGTGCCACCTGGGACGGGCAGAGCTATAAGAAACTCTTT	CATWDGQSYKKLF
TRGV3	TRGJP1	few	TGTGCCACCTGGGACAGGCGTCGCCCAGGGTGGTTCAAGATATTT	CATWDRRRPGWFKIF
TRGV9	TRGJ1/TRGJ2	few	TGTGCCTTGTGGGAGGTGCGGGGGAAACTCTTT	CALWEVRGKLF
TRGV9	TRGJP	NA	TGTGCCTTGTGGGAGGAACAAGAGTTGGGCAAAAAAATCAAGGTATTT	CALWEEQELGKKIKVF
TRGV9	TRGJP	NA	TGTGCCTTGTGGGAGGTGGAGTTGGGCAAAAAAATCAAGGTATTT	CALWEVELGKKIKVF
TRGV8	TRGJP2	NA	TGTGCCACCTGGGTCATATATAGTAGTGATTGGATCAAGACGTTT	CATWVIYSSDWIKTF
TRGV3	TRGJP2	NA	TGTGCCACCTGGGAGGGGAGGCGATGGATCAAGACGTTT	CATWEGRRWIKTF
TRGV8	TRGJP2	NA	TGTGCCACCTGGCCTCGTAGTGATTGGATCAAGACGTTT	CATWPRSDWIKTF
TRGV9	TRGJ1/TRGJ2	few	TGTGCCTTGTGGGAGGTGCACCAGGATTATTATAAGAAACTCTTT	CALWEVHQDYYKKLF
TRGV8	TRGJ1/TRGJ2	few	TGTGCCACCTGGGATAGGCTGGGCTATAAGAAACTCTTT	CATWDRLGYKKLF
TRGV8	TRGJP2	NA	TGTGCCACCTGGGTCAAGTGGATCAAGACGTTT	CATWVKWIKTF
TRGV3	TRGJ1/TRGJ2	medium-sized	TGTGCCACCTGGGACAGGCCGGGGTATAAGAAACTCTTT	CATWDRPGYKKLF
TRGV9	TRGJP	few	TGTGCCTTGTGGGAGGCAGGAGAGTTGGGCAAAAAAATCAAGGTATTT	CALWEAGELGKKIKVF
TRGV8	TRGJ1/TRGJ2	few	TGTGCCACCTGGGATAGCCTTTATTATAAGAAACTCTTT	CATWDSLYYKKLF
TRGV2	TRGJ1/TRGJ2	few	TGTGCCACCTGGGACGGGCCCCTTTATTATAAGAAACTCTTT	CATWDGPLYYKKLF
TRGV9	TRGJ1/TRGJ2	NA	TGTGCCTTGTGGGCTATCTATAAGAAACTCTTT	CALWAIYKKLF
TRGV4	TRGJ1/TRGJ2	medium-sized	TGTGCCACCTGGGATGATTATAAGAAACTCTTT	CATWDDYKKLF
TRGV8	TRGJ1/TRGJ2	few	TGTGCCACCTGGGTTAACGGCTATAAGAAACTCTTT	CATWVNGYKKLF
TRGV2	TRGJ1/TRGJ2	medium-sized	TGTGCCACCTGGGACGGGCATGGTTATAAGAAACTCTTT	CATWDGHGYKKLF
TRGV5	TRGJ1/TRGJ2	NA	TGTGCCACCTGGGACGGCCCAGGGAATTATAAGAAACTCTTT	CATWDGPGNYKKLF
TRGV4	TRGJ1/TRGJ2	few	TGTGCCACCCCGGGAGGTTATAAGAAACTCTTT	CATPGGYKKLF
TRGV2	TRGJP2	few	TGTGCCACCTGGGACGGGCCCTGGTGGATCAAGACGTTT	CATWDGPWWIKTF
TRGV9	TRGJ1/TRGJ2	few	TGTGCCTTGTGGGAGATGAATTATAAGAAACTCTTT	CALWEMNYKKLF
TRGV4	TRGJ1/TRGJ2	few	TGTGCCACCTGGGAAGAGTATAAGAAACTCTTT	CATWEEYKKLF
TRGV4	TRGJ1/TRGJ2	NA	TGTGCCACCTGGGATGGACCTAATTATAAGAAACTCTTT	CATWDGPNYKKLF
TRGV3	TRGJ1/TRGJ2	once	TGTGCCACCTGGGACCAGCTGGGGTATTATAAGAAACTCTTT	CATWDQLGYYKKLF
TRGV4	TRGJ1/TRGJ2	few	TGTGCCACCTGGGACGGGGACTATAAGAAACTCTTT	CATWDGDYKKLF
TRGV2	TRGJ1/TRGJ2	NA	TGTGCCACCTGGGACGGGCAGGATCGGTATAAGAAACTCTTT	CATWDGQDRYKKLF
TRGV3	TRGJ1/TRGJ2	NA	TGTGCCACCTGGGACAGGCCACCCCCGTATTATAAGAAACTCTTT	CATWDRPPPYYKKLF
TRGV8	TRGJ1/TRGJ2	few	TGTGCCACCTGGGATAGTAATTATTATAAGAAACTCTTT	CATWDSNYYKKLF
TRGV2	TRGJ1/TRGJ2	NA	TGTGCCACCTGGGACGGGCAAGGCGATAAGAAACTCTTT	CATWDGQGDKKLF
TRGV2	TRGJ1/TRGJ2	few	TGTGCCACCTGGGACGGGCCCCGGTGTTATAAGAAACTCTTT	CATWDGPRCYKKLF
TRGV3	TRGJ1/TRGJ2	NA	TGTGCCACCTGGGACAGGGTTGAACTCTTT	CATWDRVELF
TRGV3	TRGJP2	NA	TGTGCCACCTGGGACAGGCCTATCCCGGGGGAGGATGATTGGATCAAGACGTTT	CATWDRPIPGEDDWIKTF
TRGV9	TRGJP	NA	TGTGCCTTGTGGGAGGGCAGGGAGTTGGGCAAAAAAATCAAGGTATTT	CALWEGRELGKKIKVF
TRGV9	TRGJP1	few	TGTGCCTTGTGGGAGGTGAATATTGGTTGGTTCAAGATATTT	CALWEVNIGWFKIF